A single sample gave rise to the 8 T cell receptor beta chains below, sequenced in a study of response to subunit inactivated influenza vaccine. TCRdb re-called the RT-PCR reads with MiXCR, one entry per CDR3 protein. This table has roughly 540,000 distinct CDR3 sequences, under 30% appearing once. These same data were also listed under a study on T cells expressing NK-cell markers. This second study notes: With UMIs, 5'RACE template switching was used to make TCR beta cDNA.

Sequenced material: CD4+ T cells sorted from PBMCs, taken about 11 days after vaccination. Every receptor here comes from a man in his fifties or sixties who received an inactivated influenza vaccine.

V usage is TRBV7-2 and J usage is TRBJ1-1, with D hard to call. The germline V gene encodes CDR1 SGHTA and CDR2 FQGNSA. The V end was cut by 6 bases, the J end by 9 bases, with 17 bases between. CDR3 length: 13 amino acids. The CDR3 region is CASSNKDGIKAFF. CDR3 sequence (DNA): TGTGCCAGCAGTAATAAGGACGGAATCAAAGCTTTCTTT.

This clonotype was seen a few times. The V call is TRBV11-1, the J call TRBJ2-1; TRBD2 matches at 13 bases. CDR1 and CDR2 (germline): SGHAT, FQDESV (reference sequence). The CDR3 runs to 21 residues. After removal of 5 bases from V and 3 bases from J, the junction contained 19 bases not matched to a gene. CDR3 in DNA: TGTGCCAGCAGCCTAGGCCTGTTGGGACTAGCGGGATATAGCCTCTACAATGAGCAGTTCTTC. Its translation is CASSLGLLGLAGYSLYNEQFF. Full variable domain (missing parts from reference TRBV11-1 and TRBJ2-1): EAEVAQSPRYKITEKSQAVAFWCDPISGHATLYWYRQILGQGPELLVQFQDESVVDDSQLPKDRFSAERLKGVDSTLKIQPAELGDSAMYLCASSLGLLGLAGYSLYNEQFFGPGTRLTVL.

The V call is TRBV29-1, the J call TRBJ2-2; TRBD2 might be the D (6 bases). Germline CDR1 is SQVTM and CDR2 is ANQGSEA. Deletions cut 7 bases from V and 0 bases from J, with 12 bases between. The CDR3 has 14 amino acids. As DNA, the CDR3 is TGCAGCGCTGGAGGCGGGACGAACACCGGGGAGCTGTTTTTT. Translated: CSAGGGTNTGELFF.

This chain links TRBV4-1 with TRBJ2-3; unclear D gene. CDR1 and CDR2 (germline): MGHRA, YSYEKL. The CDR3 is made up of 13 amino acids. With 2 bases removed from V and 6 bases from J, the gap between germline ends came to 9 bases. The CDR3 DNA follows: TGCGCCAGCAGCCAATATGGCAGGGATACGCAGTATTTT. This encodes CASSQYGRDTQYF.

The chain couples TRBV12-3 or TRBV12-4 to TRBJ2-7; D possibly matches TRBD1 or TRBD2 (5 bases each). Trimming removed 6 bases at V and 3 bases at J, with 12 bases between. The CDR3 sequence is 13 residues long. CDR3 DNA sequence: TGTGCCAGCAGCATGGGGGTACACTACGAGCAGTACTTC. Translated: CASSMGVHYEQYF.

V is TRBV2 and J is TRBJ1-5, with 8 bases matching TRBD1. The germline V gene has CDR1 SNHLY and CDR2 FYNNEI. The CDR3 has 12 amino acids. The ends lost 5 bases at V and 9 bases at J; junction bases unmatched: 3. The CDR3, as DNA: TGTGCCAGCAGTCAGGGGGCGACGCCCCAGCATTTT. Protein product: CASSQGATPQHF.

This clonotype was recorded once. The V call is TRBV7-8, the J call TRBJ2-5; D is ambiguous. The germline V gene encodes CDR1 SGHVS and CDR2 FQNEAQ. V was cut by 2 bases and J by 7 bases, with 11 bases left in between. This CDR3 spans 13 amino acids. CDR3 sequence reads: CASSLNSKGTQYF. For the CDR3, the DNA is TGTGCCAGCAGCTTAAACAGCAAAGGGACCCAGTACTTC.

This clonotype was seen a handful of times. The V gene is TRBV7-2, the J gene TRBJ1-5; D remains unclear. Germline loops: CDR1 SGHTA, CDR2 FQGNSA. CDR3 size: 12 residues. Trimming took 5 bases from V and 7 from J, leaving 9 bases between them. The DNA for the CDR3 is TGTGCCAGCAGCAATCTCGAACAGCCCCAGCATTTT. This codes for CASSNLEQPQHF.